The 22 T cell receptor beta chains in this list originate from one sample, sequenced in a study of cytomegalovirus exposure and HLA in healthy donors. The PCR used 60 Vbeta and 13 Jbeta primers. Sequencing used immunoSEQ multiplex PCR; TCRdb keeps in-frame clones, though not all of them. The table has 130,000 to 150,000 clones, 79% seen once. The material sequenced was PBMCs. These receptors all come from a female donor in good health and CMV-seronegative.

This chain links TRBV5-1 with TRBJ2-5; 14 nucleotides align to TRBD2. This CDR3 is 17 amino acids long. From germline, CDR1 is SGHRS and CDR2 YFSETQ. V lost 4 bases, J lost 2 bases, and 7 bases stayed unmatched. The DNA of the CDR3 is TGCGCCAGCAGCACCGGACTAGCGGGAGGACAACAAGAGACCCAGTACTTC. Encoded protein: CASSTGLAGGQQETQYF.

This clone has a handful of counts. CDR3 sequence reads: CASSRGSNQPQHF. The CDR3 DNA sequence: TGTGCCAGCAGTAGAGGGAGCAATCAGCCCCAGCATTTT. The rearrangement joins TRBV28 to TRBJ1-5; D is unclear. V shed 5 bases and J shed 1 base, with 6 bases lying between them. This CDR3 is built from 13 residues. Germline V gene sequence: CDR1 MDHEN, CDR2 SYDVKM.

The gene calls are TRBV9 and TRBJ2-5, with D possibly matching TRBD1 (5 bases). This CDR3 comprises 14 residues. V lost 4 bases to trimming and J lost 0 bases, with 10 bases between them. Germline CDR1 SGDLS, CDR2 YYNGEE. This chain's CDR3 is CASSPRTHQETQYF. CDR3 coding DNA: TGTGCCAGCAGCCCCCGGACACACCAAGAGACCCAGTACTTC. Full variable domain (missing parts from reference TRBV9 and TRBJ2-5): DSGVTQTPKHLITATGQRVTLRCSPRSGDLSVYWYQQSLDQGLQFLIQYYNGEERAKGNILERFSAQQFPDLHSELNLSSLELGDSALYFCASSPRTHQETQYFGPGTRLLVL.

The rearrangement joins TRBV29-1 to TRBJ1-5; maybe TRBD1 (5 bases). CDR1 and CDR2 (germline): SQVTM, ANQGSEA. V lost 4 bases, J lost 5 bases, and 15 bases lay in between. The CDR3 length is 14 residues. In nucleotides, the CDR3 is TGCAGCGTTGGGGGGGGTGAGGGTCATCAGCCCCAGCATTTT. It specifies CSVGGGEGHQPQHF.

The sample holds one count of this clone. This chain joins TRBV28 and TRBJ1-5; the D is unclear. Germline V gives CDR1 MDHEN, CDR2 SYDVKM. This CDR3 is 14 amino acids long. V was shortened by 7 bases and J by 3 bases, with 13 bases between the two germline ends. DNA for the CDR3: TGTGCCAGCAAATGGGCACCAGCCAATCAGCCCCAGCATTTT. It translates to CASKWAPANQPQHF.

The CDR3 is CASNFGANEQFF. The CDR3 DNA reads as TGTGCCAGCAACTTTGGGGCCAATGAGCAGTTCTTC. The V and J genes are TRBV13 and TRBJ2-1; maybe TRBD1 (5 bases). The V end was cut by 7 bases, the J end by 6 bases, with 10 bases between. The CDR3 is made up of 12 amino acids. Germline V gene data show CDR1 as PRHDT and CDR2 as FYEKMQ (reference sequence). Full variable domain (missing parts from reference TRBV13 and TRBJ2-1): AAGVIQSPRHLIKEKRETATLKCYPIPRHDTVYWYQQGPGQDPQFLISFYEKMQSDKGSIPDRFSAQQFSDYHSELNMSSLELGDSALYFCASNFGANEQFFGPGTRLTVL.

The chain combines TRBV18 with TRBJ1-4; TRBD1 agrees at 8 bases. Germline assignment: CDR1 KGHSH and CDR2 LQKENI. This CDR3 has 13 residues. The V segment lost 4 bases and the J segment 6 bases; nucleotides outside the gene matches: 1. In nucleotides, the CDR3 is TGTGCCAGCTCACTGGACAGGGATGAAAAACTGTTTTTT. This sequence encodes CASSLDRDEKLFF.

V gene TRBV7-9 combines with J gene TRBJ1-2, with 9 bases fitting TRBD1. The germline CDR1 and CDR2 sequences are SEHNR and FQNEAQ (reference sequence). The CDR3 is made up of 15 amino acids. V trimming: 5 bases; J trimming: 2 bases; junction bases outside the gene matches: 6. The chain's CDR3 is CASSPRDRVNYGYTF. Here the CDR3 DNA reads TGTGCCAGCAGCCCTAGGGACAGGGTGAACTATGGCTACACCTTC.

The chain is built from TRBV5-4 and TRBJ2-3; TRBD2 matches at 8 bases. This CDR3 has 19 residues. Germline-derived CDR1 and CDR2 are SGHNT and YYREEE (reference sequence). The junction had 14 bases not matched to a gene; V was cut back by 2 bases and J by 0 bases. In nucleotides, the CDR3 is TGTGCCAGCAGCTTTGGGGAAAGCGGGGGCCCTTATAGCACAGATACGCAGTATTTT. Translation: CASSFGESGGPYSTDTQYF.

The J gene is TRBJ1-1, the V gene TRBV6-4, with 10 bases that match TRBD1. CDR3 length equals 17 residues. With V trimmed by 2 bases and J by 5 bases, 11 bases remained unmatched. Germline CDR1 reads MRHNA; CDR2 reads SNTAGT. The CDR3 is CASSDGGDRGKGTEAFF. The CDR3 DNA reads as TGTGCCAGCAGTGACGGAGGGGACAGGGGCAAGGGTACTGAAGCTTTCTTT.

The CDR3 is CASSLEFGLSNQPQHF. CDR3 nucleotide sequence: TGTGCCAGCAGCTTAGAGTTTGGCCTTAGCAATCAGCCCCAGCATTTT. This rearrangement joins TRBV7-9 to TRBJ1-5; D is undetermined. The V gene lost 1 base and the J gene lost 0 bases, with 10 bases spanning the gap. Germline loops: CDR1 SEHNR, CDR2 FQNEAQ (reference sequence). This CDR3 is 16 amino acids long.

The chain is built from TRBV7-9 and TRBJ2-7; 9 bases map to TRBD1. V gave up 5 bases and J gave up 2 bases; unmatched junction bases: 4. CDR3 length: 14 amino acids. In germline, CDR1 is SEHNR, CDR2 FQNEAQ (reference sequence). CDR3 region: CASSRGQGAYEQYF. In nucleotides, the CDR3 is TGTGCCAGCAGCAGGGGACAGGGAGCCTACGAGCAGTACTTC.

The J gene is TRBJ2-7, the V gene TRBV19; the D is unclear. From germline, CDR1 is LNHDA and CDR2 SQIVND (reference sequence). V lost 3 bases and J lost 7, with 13 bases in between. CDR3 length: 13 residues. The CDR3 sequence: CASSITPFREQYF. DNA of the CDR3: TGTGCCAGTAGTATCACACCATTCCGAGAGCAGTACTTC.

The chain joins TRBV5-5 to TRBJ1-1; 10 bases are shared with TRBD1. This CDR3 contains 17 residues. In germline, CDR1 is SGHKS, CDR2 YYEKEE (reference sequence). Losses at the gene ends were 3 bases for V and 0 bases for J; bases not matched to a gene: 8. CDR3 amino acids: CASSSYGTGVMNTEAFF. CDR3 bases: TGTGCCAGCAGCTCTTATGGGACAGGGGTCATGAACACTGAAGCTTTCTTT.

This chain joins TRBV7-6 and TRBJ2-7, with 11 nucleotides matching TRBD2. V was pared by 5 bases and J by 1 base, with 4 bases of the junction left unmatched. Germline CDR1 is SGHVS and CDR2 is FNYEAQ. The CDR3 length is 15 residues. CDR3 in amino acids: CASSPRTSGSYEQYF. The CDR3 nucleotides are TGTGCCAGCAGCCCGAGGACTAGCGGGTCCTACGAGCAGTACTTC. The full variable domain, in which reference TRBV7-6 and TRBJ2-7 provide the parts outside the CDR3, is GAGVSQSPRYKVTKRGQDVALRCDPISGHVSLYWYRQALGQGPEFLTYFNYEAQQDKSGLPNDRFSAERPEGSISTLTIQRTEQRDSAMYRCASSPRTSGSYEQYFGPGTRLTVT.

The chain recombines TRBV5-4 with TRBJ2-5; 7 bases match TRBD2. CDR3 length: 15 amino acids. Per germline, CDR1 SGHNT and CDR2 YYREEE (reference sequence). Trimming cost V 0 bases and J 7 bases; bases outside gene matches: 9. CDR3 sequence: CASSLDRPPGGTQYF. CDR3 nucleotide sequence: TGTGCCAGCAGCTTGGATCGGCCCCCGGGAGGGACCCAGTACTTC.

The chain has TRBV30 and TRBJ2-5, with D uncertain. The DNA end lines up better with TRBJ2-7; the J call may be wrong. This CDR3 comprises 11 residues. Germline CDR1 GTSNPN, CDR2 SVGIG (reference sequence). The CDR3: CAWLTSYEQYF. The CDR3, as DNA: TGTGCCTGGCTTACTTCCTACGAGCAGTACTTC.

V gene TRBV6-5 combines with J gene TRBJ2-5, with TRBD2 matching 11 bases. Germline assignment: CDR1 MNHEY and CDR2 SVGAGI. After removal of 4 bases from V and 11 bases from J, the junction contained 12 bases not matched to a gene. The CDR3 consists of 15 residues. CDR3 in amino acids: CASSWGTSGGNEQYF. The DNA for the CDR3 is TGTGCCAGCAGTTGGGGAACTAGCGGGGGAAATGAGCAGTACTTC.

The chain recombines TRBV2 with TRBJ1-1; D unclear. The CDR3 is made up of 13 amino acids. V was shortened by 7 bases and J by 7 bases, with 16 bases between the two germline ends. Per the germline V gene, CDR1 is SNHLY and CDR2 is FYNNEI. Here the CDR3 DNA reads TGTGCCAGCACCTTTTCGGGGATATTTGAAGCTTTCTTT. Translating gives CASTFSGIFEAFF. Looking up the rest from reference TRBV2 and TRBJ1-1 gives the full variable domain: EPEVTQTPSHQVTQMGQEVILRCVPISNHLYFYWYRQILGQKVEFLVSFYNNEISEKSEIFDDQFSVERPDGSNFTLKIRSTKLEDSAMYFCASTFSGIFEAFFGQGTRLTVV.

V gene TRBV4-3 combines with J gene TRBJ2-5; D ambiguous. CDR1 is LGHNA and CDR2 is YSLEER in the germline V gene. V lost 0 bases, J lost 0 bases, and 5 bases lay in between. The CDR3 totals 14 residues. CDR3 sequence: CASSQDTNQETQYF. CDR3 bases: TGCGCCAGCAGCCAAGATACAAACCAAGAGACCCAGTACTTC.

The table lists this clone with a count of one. The DNA of the CDR3 is TGTGCCTGGAGATCTGGCGGGTACGCCTACGAGCAGTACTTC. Its translation: CAWRSGGYAYEQYF. This sequence joins TRBV30 and TRBJ2-7; weak D call: TRBD2 (5 bases). Looked up from germline, CDR1 is GTSNPN and CDR2 is SVGIG (reference sequence). The V and J ends lost 3 bases and 2 bases respectively, with 14 bases between them. This CDR3 region has 14 residues.

In its sample, this clone was seen once. The chain carries TRBV20-1 and TRBJ2-7; no reliable D call. Deletions cut 3 bases from V and 5 bases from J, with 8 bases between. Germline CDR1 is DFQATT and CDR2 is SNEGSKA (reference sequence). The length of the CDR3 is 11 residues. This CDR3 is CSARESDEQYF. In DNA form, the CDR3 reads TGCAGTGCTAGGGAAAGCGACGAGCAGTACTTC.